This T cell receptor beta chain was recovered during a study of blood T cells in healthy people across ages. Study-wide results and caveats: Age brought a roughly linear fall in TCR beta diversity measured per million T cells. Fewer expanded clones and more diversity marked long-lived versus aged donors. Any conclusive comparison of naive versus antigen-experienced cells was prevented by using unsorted PBMCs.

A second PCR, run for about 7 to 11 cycles, used a sample-barcoded 5' primer plus a J-beta primer mix. TCRdb re-called the 5' RACE reads through MiXCR, storing one row per CDR3 protein. The sample shows 1.4 million to 1.5 million distinct CDR3 sequences, roughly 40% of them seen only once. Details on this clonotype: Its antigen is not known.

Per the germline V gene, CDR1 is DFQATT and CDR2 is SNEGSKA (reference sequence). The CDR3 extends over 11 amino acids. The V gene lost 3 bases and the J gene lost 5 bases, with 5 bases spanning the gap. V and J are TRBV20-1 and TRBJ2-1, with D uncertain. Sequencing input: blood. This TCR derives from a woman aged 18-29 years in good health. The CDR3 region is CSASVHNEQFF. CDR3 DNA: TGCAGTGCTAGTGTGCACAATGAGCAGTTCTTC.